The 21 T cell receptor beta chains below were found in one sample sequenced in a study of T cell responses to AZD1222 COVID-19 vaccine. The assay was immunoSEQ multiplex PCR, and TCRdb's table has in-frame clones only and misses some. This sample has about 130,000 clones, with around 85% found just once. This material consisted of peripheral blood, taken on day 0 of AZD1222 vaccination. These receptors were taken from an adult in good health.

V is TRBV19 and J is TRBJ2-4, with D possibly matching TRBD1 (6 bases). Trimming took 6 bases from V and 0 from J, leaving 15 bases between them. Germline V gene sequence: CDR1 LNHDA, CDR2 SQIVND (reference sequence). The CDR3 loop spans 16 amino acids. The CDR3 coding sequence is TGTGCCAGTAGGAGCAGACAGGACCTAGCCAAAAACATTCAGTACTTC. It yields the protein CASRSRQDLAKNIQYF.

The CDR3 DNA follows: TGCGCCAGCAGCCAAGATGGCGCGACTTCCTCTGGAAACACCATATATTTT. Its translation is CASSQDGATSSGNTIYF. The rearrangement uses TRBV4-1 and TRBJ1-3; no definite D call. Looked up from germline, CDR1 is MGHRA and CDR2 is YSYEKL. The CDR3 loop spans 17 amino acids. The ends were cut back, 0 bases at V and 0 bases at J, with 12 bases in the middle.

The V and J genes are TRBV5-1 and TRBJ1-6; D may be TRBD1 (5 bases). V lost 5 bases and J lost 5, with 14 bases in between. In germline, CDR1 is SGHRS, CDR2 YFSETQ. The CDR3 consists of 15 residues. The CDR3 region is CASRAGPLDNSPLHF. The CDR3 DNA sequence: TGCGCCAGCAGGGCAGGGCCTTTAGATAATTCACCCCTCCACTTT.

The chain is built from TRBV19 and TRBJ1-5, with unresolved D. The CDR3 is made up of 15 amino acids. Germline V lookup: CDR1 LNHDA, CDR2 SQIVND (reference sequence). Between the trimmed V and J ends, which lost 1 base and 4 bases, there was a span of 11 bases. The chain's CDR3 is CASSIAGAGNQPQHF. In DNA, the CDR3 is TGTGCCAGTAGTATAGCGGGCGCAGGTAATCAGCCCCAGCATTTT. Complete variable domain (other parts from reference TRBV19 and TRBJ1-5): DGGITQSPKYLFRKEGQNVTLSCEQNLNHDAMYWYRQDPGQGLRLIYYSQIVNDFQKGDIAEGYSVSREKKESFPLTVTSAQKNPTAFYLCASSIAGAGNQPQHFGDGTRLSIL.

This chain joins TRBV30 and TRBJ1-2; tentatively, D is TRBD1 (5 bases). The CDR3 extends over 14 amino acids. Germline CDR1 reads GTSNPN; CDR2 reads SVGIG (reference sequence). Between the trimmed V and J ends, which lost 1 base and 6 bases, there was a span of 15 bases. CDR3 amino acids: CAWSGEGRYNGYTF. The DNA for the CDR3 is TGTGCCTGGAGTGGGGAGGGGAGGTATAATGGCTACACCTTC.

This clone was seen only a few times. This chain links TRBV6-2 or TRBV6-3 with TRBJ1-1; 9 positions match TRBD1. Germline-derived CDR1 and CDR2 are MNHEY and SVGEGT. The CDR3 has 18 amino acids. The V gene end was trimmed by 2 bases and the J gene end by 1 base; junction bases not matched to a gene: 11. The CDR3 nucleotides read TGTGCCAGCAGTTACGATGTGGGACAGGGATCGTGGAACACTGAAGCTTTCTTT. Its translation: CASSYDVGQGSWNTEAFF.

The rearrangement joins TRBV27 to TRBJ1-3; TRBD1 might be the D (5 bases). The V gene lost 0 bases and the J gene lost 0 bases, with 12 bases spanning the gap. CDR3 size: 17 residues. Germline V CDR1 and CDR2: MNHEY, SMNVEV (reference sequence). The CDR3 is CASSLSKGTDSGNTIYF. Written as DNA, the CDR3 is TGTGCCAGCAGTTTATCGAAAGGGACGGACTCTGGAAACACCATATATTTT.

The chain has TRBV14 and TRBJ1-3; D unresolved. CDR1 is SGHDN and CDR2 is FVKESK in the germline V gene. Trimming removed 1 base from V and 4 bases from J, with 5 bases in between. The CDR3 is 13 residues long. The CDR3 nucleotides are TGTGCCAGCAGCCAAGGGTTGGGAAACACCATATATTTT. It codes for CASSQGLGNTIYF.

The chain recombines TRBV19 with TRBJ2-1, with unresolved D. Per the germline V gene, CDR1 is LNHDA and CDR2 is SQIVND (reference sequence). CDR3 size: 16 residues. With 7 bases removed from V and 0 bases from J, the gap between germline ends came to 16 bases. The CDR3 nucleotides read TGTGCCAGTATGATGACGTTTACAGTCTCCTACAATGAGCAGTTCTTC. It is translated as CASMMTFTVSYNEQFF.

This sequence joins TRBV20-1 and TRBJ2-5, with 11 positions matching TRBD2. Germline-derived CDR1 and CDR2 are DFQATT and SNEGSKA (reference sequence). Unmatched junction bases numbered 6, after V lost 3 bases and J lost 3 bases. The CDR3 has 15 residues. This CDR3 is CSASAGTSGKETQYF. The CDR3 DNA is TGCAGTGCTAGTGCCGGGACTAGCGGTAAAGAGACCCAGTACTTC.

The chain is built from TRBV3-1 (or the pseudogene TRBV3-2) and TRBJ2-7, with D perhaps matching TRBD2 (7 bases). V lost 7 bases, J lost 8 bases, and 12 bases lay in between. The CDR3 covers 11 residues. Germline CDR1 LGHDT, CDR2 YNNKEL (reference sequence). DNA for the CDR3: TGTGCCAGCACCACGGGGGGCCAGCAGTACTTC. It translates to CASTTGGQQYF.

This chain joins TRBV4-1 and TRBJ2-1, with TRBD2 matching over 11 bases. V dropped 8 bases and J dropped 4; count of bases not matched to a gene: 7. The CDR3 runs to 15 residues. The V gene's germline CDR1 is MGHRA and CDR2 YSYEKL. Here the CDR3 DNA reads TGCGCCAGCCAAGTGGGGACTAGCGGTTACAATGAGCAGTTCTTC. This encodes CASQVGTSGYNEQFF.

The genes are TRBV25-1 and TRBJ2-3, with 10 bases aligning to TRBD2. There are 17 residues in the CDR3. CDR1 is MGHDK and CDR2 is SYGVNS in the germline V gene. Trimming at V came to 1 base and at J to 3 bases, leaving 7 bases not matched to a gene. The CDR3 DNA reads TGTGCCAGCAGTGAATTAGCGGGAGGACCCCTAACAGATACGCAGTATTTT. Protein sequence: CASSELAGGPLTDTQYF.

The V and J genes are TRBV4-2 and TRBJ2-1; 8 bases fit TRBD2. The CDR3 has 16 amino acids. After removal of 0 bases from V and 9 bases from J, the junction contained 10 bases not matched to a gene. Germline assignment: CDR1 LGHNA and CDR2 YNFKEQ. In DNA, the CDR3 is TGTGCCAGCAGCCAAGATCGAGCGGGAGTCAGTGGTGAGCAGTTCTTC. Its protein product is CASSQDRAGVSGEQFF.

Only one count was recorded for this clone. The V call is TRBV7-8, the J call TRBJ2-2; TRBD2 might be the D (7 bases). Germline loops: CDR1 SGHVS, CDR2 FQNEAQ. Trimming removed 5 bases at V and 4 bases at J, with 17 bases between. The CDR3 is 16 amino acids. The CDR3 DNA follows: TGTGCCAGCAGCCGAGATGGGGGGGCTGGCACCGGGGAGCTGTTTTTT. Its translation: CASSRDGGAGTGELFF.

The J gene is TRBJ2-5, the V gene TRBV4-1; the D gene is possibly TRBD1 (6 bases). V was clipped by 3 bases and J by 5 bases, with 16 bases between them. Germline V gene sequence: CDR1 MGHRA, CDR2 YSYEKL. The CDR3 contains 15 residues. In nucleotides, the CDR3 is TGCGCCAGCAGCCAGGCCCCCACAGGGAGTGAGACCCAGTACTTC. It yields the protein CASSQAPTGSETQYF.

This clone was seen only once. The chain is built from TRBV27 and TRBJ2-2; TRBD2 matches 10 bases. This CDR3 has 16 residues. Germline V gives CDR1 MNHEY, CDR2 SMNVEV (reference sequence). Trimming at V came to 8 bases and at J to 0 bases, leaving 6 bases not matched to a gene. This CDR3 reads CASGKLAGSNTGELFF. CDR3 DNA: TGTGCCAGCGGTAAACTAGCGGGGTCGAACACCGGGGAGCTGTTTTTT.

The chain has TRBV5-1 and TRBJ1-2; D unresolved. Germline V gene data show CDR1 as SGHRS and CDR2 as YFSETQ. The CDR3 runs to 14 residues. The V end was cut by 5 bases, the J end by 0 bases, with 11 bases between. The CDR3 nucleotides read TGCGCCAGCAGTCCCACAGCCTCTAACTATGGCTACACCTTC. Translated, it gives CASSPTASNYGYTF.

The chain combines TRBV30 with TRBJ1-6; D unresolved. Between the trimmed V and J ends, which lost 0 bases and 0 bases, there was a span of 21 bases. This CDR3 is built from 20 residues. Germline CDR1 is GTSNPN and CDR2 is SVGIG (reference sequence). The chain's CDR3 is CAWSVRYPARTSSYNSPLHF. CDR3 nucleotides: TGTGCCTGGAGTGTACGGTACCCGGCAAGAACTAGCTCCTATAATTCACCCCTCCACTTT.

The V call is TRBV23-1, the J call TRBJ2-3; D is unresolved. TRBV23-1 is designated an ORF whose function remains uncertain. The CDR3 is 12 amino acids. Trimming removed 11 bases from V and 1 base from J, with 10 bases in between. The DNA for the CDR3 is TGCGCCCCCGGTCGGGGCACAGATACGCAGTATTTT. Its translation is CAPGRGTDTQYF.

The rearrangement links TRBV3-1 (or the pseudogene TRBV3-2) to TRBJ1-4; D not resolved. V was shortened by 3 bases and J by 5 bases, with 10 bases between the two germline ends. The CDR3 sequence is 14 residues long. The germline V gene has CDR1 LGHDT and CDR2 YNNKEL (reference sequence). CDR3 in amino acids: CASSHRQSNEKLFF. The CDR3 coding sequence is TGTGCCAGCAGCCATCGGCAGTCCAATGAAAAACTGTTTTTT.